The T cell receptor beta chain described here comes from a study of cytomegalovirus exposure and HLA in healthy donors. Notes on the study in general: Cytomegalovirus-associated status was assigned to 150 to 200 TCR beta chains.

The CDR3 runs to 15 residues. V was trimmed by 1 base and J by 4 bases, leaving 13 bases between them. CDR1 SGHVS and CDR2 FNYEAQ come from the germline V gene. The table came from immunoSEQ multiplex PCR; TCRdb's copy has only in-frame clones and leaves some out. The sample gives 130,000 to 150,000 clones, roughly 90% of which show up once; less than 5.5% is in the top ten. A word on this clone: Its antigen is not known.

Sequenced sample: PBMCs. The V call is TRBV7-6, the J call TRBJ2-5; D remains ambiguous. This clonotype originated in a young man in good health and CMV-seropositive. CDR3 DNA: TGTGCCAGCAGCTTAGTCGTTGAGCAGGCAGAGACCCAGTACTTC. Residues: CASSLVVEQAETQYF.